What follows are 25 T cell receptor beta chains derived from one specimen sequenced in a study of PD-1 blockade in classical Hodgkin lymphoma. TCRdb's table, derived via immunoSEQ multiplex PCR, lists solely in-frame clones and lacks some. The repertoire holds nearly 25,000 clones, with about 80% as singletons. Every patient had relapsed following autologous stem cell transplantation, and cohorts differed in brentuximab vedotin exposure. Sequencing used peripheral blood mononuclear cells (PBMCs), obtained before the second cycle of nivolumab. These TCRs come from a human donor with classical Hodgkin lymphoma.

The CDR3 coding sequence is TGTGCCAGCAGTGGGACGAGGGAAAAACTGTTTTTT. Translated, it gives CASSGTREKLFF. The gene calls are TRBV28 and TRBJ1-4, with D maybe TRBD1 (5 bases). Looked up from germline, CDR1 is MDHEN and CDR2 is SYDVKM. This CDR3 contains 12 residues. V was shortened by 5 bases and J by 8 bases, with 9 bases between the two germline ends.

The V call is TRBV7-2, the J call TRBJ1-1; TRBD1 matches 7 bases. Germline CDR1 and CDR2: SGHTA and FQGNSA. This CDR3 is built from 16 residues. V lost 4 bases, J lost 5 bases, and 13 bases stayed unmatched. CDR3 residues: CASSSPDRLPETEAFF. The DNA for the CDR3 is TGTGCCAGCAGCTCACCGGACAGGCTGCCGGAGACTGAAGCTTTCTTT.

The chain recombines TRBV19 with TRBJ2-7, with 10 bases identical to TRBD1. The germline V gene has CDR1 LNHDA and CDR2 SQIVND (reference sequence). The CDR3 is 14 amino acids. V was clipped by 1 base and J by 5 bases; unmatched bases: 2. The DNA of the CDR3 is TGTGCCAGTAGTATAGGCGGGACAGGGGACGAGCAGTACTTC. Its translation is CASSIGGTGDEQYF. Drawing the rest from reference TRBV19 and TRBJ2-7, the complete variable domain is DGGITQSPKYLFRKEGQNVTLSCEQNLNHDAMYWYRQDPGQGLRLIYYSQIVNDFQKGDIAEGYSVSREKKESFPLTVTSAQKNPTAFYLCASSIGGTGDEQYFGPGTRLTVT.

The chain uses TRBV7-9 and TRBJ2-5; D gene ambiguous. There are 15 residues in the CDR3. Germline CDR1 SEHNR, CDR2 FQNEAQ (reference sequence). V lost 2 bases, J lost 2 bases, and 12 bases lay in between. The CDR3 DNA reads TGTGCCAGCAGCTTACCAGAGAACAAGCAAGAGACCCAGTACTTC. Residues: CASSLPENKQETQYF. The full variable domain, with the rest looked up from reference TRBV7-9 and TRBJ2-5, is DTGVSQNPRHKITKRGQNVTFRCDPISEHNRLYWYRQTLGQGPEFLTYFQNEAQLEKSRLLSDRFSAERPKGSFSTLEIQRTEQGDSAMYLCASSLPENKQETQYFGPGTRLLVL.

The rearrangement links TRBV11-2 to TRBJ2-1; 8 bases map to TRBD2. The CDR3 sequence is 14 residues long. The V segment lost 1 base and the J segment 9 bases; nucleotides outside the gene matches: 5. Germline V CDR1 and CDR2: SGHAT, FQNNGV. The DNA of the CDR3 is TGTGCCAGCAGCTTAGGCGGGAGGTTCACTGAGCAGTTCTTC. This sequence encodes CASSLGGRFTEQFF.

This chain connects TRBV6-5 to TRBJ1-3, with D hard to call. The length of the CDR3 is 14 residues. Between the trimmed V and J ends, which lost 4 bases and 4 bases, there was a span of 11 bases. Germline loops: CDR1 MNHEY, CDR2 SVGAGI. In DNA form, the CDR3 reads TGTGCCAGCAGTTTAAACGGATTAGGAAACACCATATATTTT. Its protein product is CASSLNGLGNTIYF.

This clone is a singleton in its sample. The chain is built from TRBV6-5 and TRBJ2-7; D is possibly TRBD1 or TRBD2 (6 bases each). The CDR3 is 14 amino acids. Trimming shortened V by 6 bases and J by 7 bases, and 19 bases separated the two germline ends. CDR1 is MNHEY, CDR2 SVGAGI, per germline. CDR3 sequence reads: CASRPSGGSGEQYF. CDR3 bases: TGTGCCAGCAGGCCTTCCGGGGGCTCGGGAGAGCAGTACTTC.

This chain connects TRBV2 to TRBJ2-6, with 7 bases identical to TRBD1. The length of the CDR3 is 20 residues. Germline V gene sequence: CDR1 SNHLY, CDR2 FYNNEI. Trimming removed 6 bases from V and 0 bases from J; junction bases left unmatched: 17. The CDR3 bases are TGTGCCAGCAGGTCCCTAGGGGGACAGACTATTAGCTCTGGGGCCAACGTCCTGACTTTC. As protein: CASRSLGGQTISSGANVLTF.

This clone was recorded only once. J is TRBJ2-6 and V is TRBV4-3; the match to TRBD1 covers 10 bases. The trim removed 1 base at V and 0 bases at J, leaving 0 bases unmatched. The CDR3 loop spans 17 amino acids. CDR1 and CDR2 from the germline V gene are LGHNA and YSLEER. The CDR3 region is CASSQGTGGSGANVLTF. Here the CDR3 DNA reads TGCGCCAGCAGCCAAGGGACAGGGGGCTCTGGGGCCAACGTCCTGACTTTC.

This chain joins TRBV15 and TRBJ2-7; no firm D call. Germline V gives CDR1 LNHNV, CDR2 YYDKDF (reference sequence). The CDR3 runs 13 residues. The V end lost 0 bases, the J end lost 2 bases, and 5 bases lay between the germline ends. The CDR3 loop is CATSRESTYEQYF. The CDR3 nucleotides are TGTGCCACCAGCAGAGAAAGCACCTACGAGCAGTACTTC.

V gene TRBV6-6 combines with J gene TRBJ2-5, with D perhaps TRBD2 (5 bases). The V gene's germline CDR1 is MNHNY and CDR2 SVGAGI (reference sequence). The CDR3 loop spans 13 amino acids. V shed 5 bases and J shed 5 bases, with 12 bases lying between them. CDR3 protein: CASSQTSFETQYF. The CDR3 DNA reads TGTGCCAGCAGTCAAACTAGTTTTGAGACCCAGTACTTC.

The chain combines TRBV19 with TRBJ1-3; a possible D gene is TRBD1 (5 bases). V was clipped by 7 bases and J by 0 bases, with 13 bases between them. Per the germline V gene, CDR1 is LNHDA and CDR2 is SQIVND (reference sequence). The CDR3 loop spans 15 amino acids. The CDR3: CASTRVGHSGNTIYF. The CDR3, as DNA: TGTGCCAGTACCAGGGTAGGGCACTCTGGAAACACCATATATTTT. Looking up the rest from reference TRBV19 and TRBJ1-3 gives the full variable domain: DGGITQSPKYLFRKEGQNVTLSCEQNLNHDAMYWYRQDPGQGLRLIYYSQIVNDFQKGDIAEGYSVSREKKESFPLTVTSAQKNPTAFYLCASTRVGHSGNTIYFGEGSWLTVV.

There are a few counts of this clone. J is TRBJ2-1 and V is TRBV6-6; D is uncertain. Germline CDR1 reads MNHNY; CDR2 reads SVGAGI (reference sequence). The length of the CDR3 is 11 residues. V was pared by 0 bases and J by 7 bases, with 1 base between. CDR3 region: CASSYSNEQFF. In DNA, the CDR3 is TGTGCCAGCAGTTACTCGAATGAGCAGTTCTTC.

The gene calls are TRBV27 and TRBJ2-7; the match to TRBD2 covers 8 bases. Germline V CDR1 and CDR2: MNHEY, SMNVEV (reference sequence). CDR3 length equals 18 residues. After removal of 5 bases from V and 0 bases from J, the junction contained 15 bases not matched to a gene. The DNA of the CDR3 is TGTGCCAGCAGTATAGGAGGGTGGCGAGCGGGAGCCTCCTACGAGCAGTACTTC. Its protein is CASSIGGWRAGASYEQYF.

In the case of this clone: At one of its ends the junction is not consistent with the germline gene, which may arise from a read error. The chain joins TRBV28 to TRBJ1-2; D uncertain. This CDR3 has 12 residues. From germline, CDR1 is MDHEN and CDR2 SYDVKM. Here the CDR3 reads CASIGSGYGHTF. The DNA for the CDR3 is TGTGCCAGTATCGGGTCCGGCTATGGCCACACCTTC.

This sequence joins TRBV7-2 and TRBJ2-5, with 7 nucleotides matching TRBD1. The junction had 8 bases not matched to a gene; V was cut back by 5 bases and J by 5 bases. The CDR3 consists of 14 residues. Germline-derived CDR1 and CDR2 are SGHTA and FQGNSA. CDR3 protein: CASSLRQGSETQYF. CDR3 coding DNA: TGTGCCAGCAGCCTCAGACAGGGTTCTGAGACCCAGTACTTC.

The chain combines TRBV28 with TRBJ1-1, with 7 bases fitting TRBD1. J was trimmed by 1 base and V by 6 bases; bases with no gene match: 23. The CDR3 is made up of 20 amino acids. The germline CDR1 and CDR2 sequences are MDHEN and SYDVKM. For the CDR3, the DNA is TGTGCCAGCAGCCCCTTGCTTGGACCTCGACAGGGATATAGGAACACTGAAGCTTTCTTT. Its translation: CASSPLLGPRQGYRNTEAFF.

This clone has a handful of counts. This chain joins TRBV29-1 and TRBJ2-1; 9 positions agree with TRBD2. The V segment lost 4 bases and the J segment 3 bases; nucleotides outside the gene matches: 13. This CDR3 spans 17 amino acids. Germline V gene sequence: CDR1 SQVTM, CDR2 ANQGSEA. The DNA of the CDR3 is TGCAGCGTTGTTGCTGGCGGGAGGGCCGGGATCTACAATGAGCAGTTCTTC. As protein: CSVVAGGRAGIYNEQFF.

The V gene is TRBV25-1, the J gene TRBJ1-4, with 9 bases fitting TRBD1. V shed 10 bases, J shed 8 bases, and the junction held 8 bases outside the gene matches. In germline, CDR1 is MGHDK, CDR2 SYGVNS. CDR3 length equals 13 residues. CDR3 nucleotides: TGTGCCACCCAACAGGGGGCGCGAGAAAAACTGTTTTTT. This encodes CATQQGAREKLFF. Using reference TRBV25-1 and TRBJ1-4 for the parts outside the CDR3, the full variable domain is EADIYQTPRYLVIGTGKKITLECSQTMGHDKMYWYQQDPGMELHLIHYSYGVNSTEKGDLSSESTVSRIRTEHFPLTLESARPSHTSQYLCATQQGAREKLFFGSGTQLSVL.

The CDR3 nucleotides are TGCGCCAGCAGCCAAGAGGACAGGACTAATTCACCCCTCCACTTT. Its protein product is CASSQEDRTNSPLHF. The rearrangement uses TRBV4-1 and TRBJ1-6, with 7 bases matching TRBD1. The CDR3 extends over 15 amino acids. The V gene end was trimmed by 0 bases and the J gene end by 6 bases; junction bases not matched to a gene: 2. Germline V CDR1 and CDR2: MGHRA, YSYEKL.

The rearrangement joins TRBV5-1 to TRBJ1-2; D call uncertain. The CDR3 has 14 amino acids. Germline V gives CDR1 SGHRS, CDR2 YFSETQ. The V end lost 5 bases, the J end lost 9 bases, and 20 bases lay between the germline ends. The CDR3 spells CASSPGPKAISYTF. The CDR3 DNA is TGCGCCAGCAGTCCCGGCCCAAAGGCAATTAGCTACACCTTC.

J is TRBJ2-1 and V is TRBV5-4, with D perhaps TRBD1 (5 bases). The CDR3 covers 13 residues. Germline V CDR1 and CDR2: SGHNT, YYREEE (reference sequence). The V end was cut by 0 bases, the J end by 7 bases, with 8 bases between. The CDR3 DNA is TGTGCCAGCAGCTTGGACAGGCCGAATGAGCAGTTCTTC. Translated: CASSLDRPNEQFF.

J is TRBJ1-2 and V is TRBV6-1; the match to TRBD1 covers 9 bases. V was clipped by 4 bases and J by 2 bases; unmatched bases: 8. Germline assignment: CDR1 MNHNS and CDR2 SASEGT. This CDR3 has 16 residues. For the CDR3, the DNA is TGTGCCAGCAGTGTGCAGGGACAGGGTCACAACTATGGCTACACCTTC. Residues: CASSVQGQGHNYGYTF.

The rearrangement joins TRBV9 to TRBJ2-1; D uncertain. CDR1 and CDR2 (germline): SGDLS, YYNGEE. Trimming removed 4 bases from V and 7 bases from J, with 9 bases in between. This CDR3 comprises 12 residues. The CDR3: CASSPQVNEQFF. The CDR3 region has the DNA TGTGCCAGCAGCCCCCAGGTAAATGAGCAGTTCTTC.

CDR3 nucleotide sequence: TGTGCCAGCAGCTCCCGGGGGGGGACCTCCTACGAGCAGTACTTC. Translation gives CASSSRGGTSYEQYF. The chain employs TRBV7-2 and TRBJ2-7, with 8 positions matching TRBD2. V lost 4 bases and J lost 0; bases outside the gene matches: 5. Germline values: CDR1 SGHTA, CDR2 FQGNSA. There are 15 residues in the CDR3.